These T cell receptor beta chains were read from a single sample in a study of blood T cell repertoires in COVID-19. Here immunoSEQ multiplex PCR was the method, and the copy in TCRdb shows in-frame clones only, minus some. Seen here are tens of thousands of clones, 88% observed once, and the top ten hold roughly 29%. Sequencing was performed on peripheral blood. Every receptor here comes from a man between 45 and 60 years old with acute or convalescent COVID-19. The CDR3 runs from the conserved cysteine through the conserved F or W. A D gene is named only where the DNA matches it firmly. Size tells how often a clone was seen (once, few, many) or the class of an expanded clone, and some rows leave it out.

>TRBJ2-7|TRBV28|-|-
CASSFNRDYYEQYF
TGTGCCAGCAGTTTCAACCGGGATTATTACGAGCAGTACTTC
>TRBJ1-2|TRBV2|-|-
CATQGRVNWDGYTF
TGTGCCACCCAGGGGCGGGTTAACTGGGATGGCTACACCTTC
>TRBJ2-7|TRBV6-5|-|TRBD1
CASSLDRYSSYEQYF
TGTGCCAGCAGTTTGGACAGGTACAGCTCCTACGAGCAGTACTTC
>TRBJ2-5|TRBV24-1|-|TRBD2
CATSGRFILAGGILRETQYF
TGTGCCACCAGTGGGCGTTTTATATTAGCGGGGGGTATTTTGCGGGAGACCCAGTACTTC
>TRBJ2-5|TRBV6-5|-|TRBD1
CASSQGENRETQYF
TGTGCCAGCAGTCAGGGGGAGAATCGGGAGACCCAGTACTTC
>TRBJ1-5|TRBV10-2|-|-
CASSESRQVGQPQHF
TGCGCCAGCAGTGAGTCTCGGCAGGTCGGCCAGCCCCAGCATTTT
>TRBJ2-1|TRBV5-4|-|TRBD2
CASSLAASGYNEQFF
TGTGCCAGCAGCTTGGCGGCTAGCGGGTACAATGAGCAGTTCTTC
>TRBJ1-3|TRBV5-1|-|TRBD1
CASSGDRAGNTIYF
TGCGCCAGCAGCGGGGACAGGGCTGGAAACACCATATATTTT
>TRBJ2-7|TRBV5-4|few|-
CASSLDRVNEQYF
TGTGCCAGCAGCTTGGACAGGGTCAACGAGCAGTACTTC
>TRBJ2-3|TRBV7-3|-|TRBD2
CASSLFRPEMVPGGPSTDTQYF
TGTGCCAGCAGCTTATTCAGGCCTGAGATGGTACCGGGGGGGCCAAGCACAGATACGCAGTATTTT
>TRBJ2-5|TRBV5-1|-|TRBD2
CASSFFSGGPGETQYF
TGCGCCAGCAGTTTTTTTAGCGGGGGGCCGGGAGAGACCCAGTACTTC
>TRBJ1-4|TRBV28|-|TRBD1
CASRETGGHNEKLFF
TGTGCCAGCAGGGAGACAGGGGGACATAATGAAAAACTGTTTTTT
>TRBJ2-7|TRBV30|-|-
CAWSVDFGGSDEQYF
TGTGCCTGGAGTGTAGATTTTGGGGGCTCGGACGAGCAGTACTTC
>TRBJ2-5|TRBV5-1|once|-
CASSGGAGPQETQYF
TGCGCCAGCAGCGGCGGGGCAGGGCCCCAAGAGACCCAGTACTTC
>TRBJ2-3|TRBV6-2/TRBV6-3|few|TRBD2
CASSRAGVTDTQYF
TGTGCCAGCAGCCGCGCGGGGGTCACAGATACGCAGTATTTT
>TRBJ1-5|TRBV6-5|once|TRBD1
CASKGTEHNQPQHF
TGTGCCAGCAAGGGGACAGAGCACAATCAGCCCCAGCATTTT
>TRBJ1-5|TRBV19|-|-
CASRGSGGNQPQHF
TGTGCCAGTAGAGGTTCAGGGGGCAATCAGCCCCAGCATTTT
>TRBJ1-6|TRBV13|-|TRBD1
CASTLQGIGNSPLHF
TGTGCCAGCACCCTACAGGGGATCGGGAATTCACCCCTCCACTTT
>TRBJ2-7|TRBV27|-|-
CASSLSRQVGYEQYF
TGTGCCAGCAGTTTATCCCGACAAGTTGGCTACGAGCAGTACTTC
>TRBJ1-5|TRBV6-6|-|-
CASSYSSLNQPQHF
TGTGCCAGCAGTTACTCGTCCCTCAATCAGCCCCAGCATTTT
>TRBJ1-6|TRBV27|-|-
CASSLSRSLYNSPLHF
TGTGCCAGCAGTTTATCGCGGTCCCTCTATAATTCACCCCTCCACTTT
>TRBJ1-2|TRBV2|-|-
CASSEAGGSYGYTF
TGTGCCAGCAGTGAAGCGGGAGGGAGTTATGGCTACACCTTC
>TRBJ2-7|TRBV6-5|-|TRBD1
CASRDRGLDEQYF
TGTGCCAGCAGAGACAGGGGGCTTGACGAGCAGTACTTC